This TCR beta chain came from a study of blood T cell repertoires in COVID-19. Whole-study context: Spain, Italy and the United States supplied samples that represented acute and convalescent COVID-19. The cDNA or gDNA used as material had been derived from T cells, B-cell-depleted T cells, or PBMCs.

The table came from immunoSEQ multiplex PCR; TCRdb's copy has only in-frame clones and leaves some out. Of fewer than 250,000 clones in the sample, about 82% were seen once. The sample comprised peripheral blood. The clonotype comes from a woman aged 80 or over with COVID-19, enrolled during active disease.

CDR3 in DNA: TGTGCCTGGAGTAGTTCTAGCGGGGGGTACAATGAGCAGTTCTTC. Its translation is CAWSSSSGGYNEQFF. V gene TRBV30 combines with J gene TRBJ2-1, with 11 nucleotides matching TRBD2. Germline V gene sequence: CDR1 GTSNPN, CDR2 SVGIG (reference sequence). Trimming removed 2 bases from V and 4 bases from J; junction bases left unmatched: 4. The CDR3 length is 15 residues.